The 27 T cell receptor beta chains below come from one sample, sequenced in a study of T cell responses to AZD1222 COVID-19 vaccine. Method: immunoSEQ multiplex PCR; TCRdb's copy keeps in-frame clones and lacks some. The data contain around 140,000 clones, approximately 85% of them singletons. The sequencing here drew on peripheral blood, taken on day 0 of AZD1222 vaccination. Every receptor here comes from an adult in good health.

This clone was recorded once. This CDR3 reads CATSAAGANVLTF. In DNA form, the CDR3 reads TGTGCCACCAGTGCCGCTGGGGCCAACGTCCTGACTTTC. The chain employs TRBV24-1 and TRBJ2-6; D not resolved. Germline values: CDR1 KGHDR, CDR2 SFDVKD. The CDR3 has 13 residues. V shed 5 bases and J shed 2 bases, with 3 bases lying between them.

The chain recombines TRBV19 with TRBJ2-4, with 9 bases fitting TRBD1. V trimming: 4 bases; J trimming: 9 bases; junction bases outside the gene matches: 10. The CDR3 contains 15 residues. Germline CDR1 LNHDA, CDR2 SQIVND (reference sequence). CDR3 loop: CASSTGTGLGSIQYF. The CDR3 DNA reads as TGTGCCAGTAGTACCGGGACAGGGTTGGGTAGCATTCAGTACTTC.

The rearrangement joins TRBV9 to TRBJ1-4, with D maybe TRBD1 (5 bases). From germline, CDR1 is SGDLS and CDR2 YYNGEE. The CDR3 is made up of 14 amino acids. V lost 4 bases and J lost 6, with 13 bases in between. CDR3 in DNA: TGTGCCAGCAGCCTCAGGTTGGGGGATGAAAAACTGTTTTTT. As protein: CASSLRLGDEKLFF.

The genes are TRBV4-2 and TRBJ2-7; no clear D. Trimming removed 8 bases from V and 0 bases from J, with 8 bases in between. The CDR3 sequence is 12 residues long. Germline V gene data show CDR1 as LGHNA and CDR2 as YNFKEQ. The CDR3 nucleotides are TGTGCCAGCCAGGCGGACTCCTACGAGCAGTACTTC. Its protein is CASQADSYEQYF.

J is TRBJ2-2 and V is TRBV28, with 9 bases identical to TRBD2. Trimming took 10 bases from V and 2 from J; bases not matched to a gene: 5. Germline V lookup: CDR1 MDHEN, CDR2 SYDVKM. CDR3 length: 14 residues. CDR3 nucleotide sequence: TGTGCCACGAGAGCGGGAGGTAACACCGGGGAGCTGTTTTTT. This sequence encodes CATRAGGNTGELFF.

This chain joins TRBV28 and TRBJ1-1; D is ambiguous. The V gene lost 1 base and the J gene lost 0 bases, with 6 bases spanning the gap. The CDR3 contains 14 residues. From germline, CDR1 is MDHEN and CDR2 SYDVKM. DNA for the CDR3: TGTGCCAGCAGTTTATCGGGTATGAACACTGAAGCTTTCTTT. Amino acids: CASSLSGMNTEAFF.

The V and J genes are TRBV4-2 and TRBJ1-2, with a weak D call TRBD1 (5 bases). Germline lookup yields CDR1 LGHNA and CDR2 YNFKEQ. Trimming removed 7 bases from V and 5 bases from J, with 14 bases in between. This CDR3 region has 13 residues. The CDR3 nucleotides read TGTGCCAGCACCTTGGGGCCCGGGTATGGCTACACCTTC. The encoded protein is CASTLGPGYGYTF.

The chain recombines TRBV10-1 with TRBJ2-5; D unclear. This CDR3 is 12 amino acids long. With 2 bases removed from V and 0 bases from J, the gap between germline ends came to 1 base. Germline CDR1 reads WNHNN; CDR2 reads SYGVQD (reference sequence). The CDR3 is CASSEDQETQYF. The CDR3 nucleotides are TGCGCCAGCAGTGAGGACCAAGAGACCCAGTACTTC.

The chain uses TRBV27 and TRBJ1-5, with 10 bases aligning to TRBD1. Trimming at V came to 10 bases and at J to 4 bases, leaving 4 bases not matched to a gene. The V gene's germline CDR1 is MNHEY and CDR2 SMNVEV (reference sequence). This CDR3 comprises 13 residues. The CDR3 region has the DNA TGTGCCACCTCGGACAGGGGGAATCAGCCCCAGCATTTT. It is translated as CATSDRGNQPQHF.

The rearrangement links TRBV5-6 to TRBJ2-1; the D is unclear. The CDR3 covers 11 residues. CDR1 and CDR2 from the germline V gene are SGHDT and YYEEEE. V shed 4 bases and J shed 7 bases, with 6 bases lying between them. CDR3 residues: CASSLRNEQFF. The DNA for the CDR3 is TGTGCCAGCAGCCTCCGGAATGAGCAGTTCTTC.

The genes are TRBV12-5 and TRBJ2-3; 11 nucleotides line up with TRBD2. The CDR3 has 17 residues. The V gene's germline CDR1 is LGHNT and CDR2 FRNRAP. The junction had 5 bases not matched to a gene; V was cut back by 3 bases and J by 0 bases. CDR3 loop: CASGFSGRARSTDTQYF. CDR3 DNA: TGTGCTAGTGGTTTTAGCGGGAGGGCACGGAGCACAGATACGCAGTATTTT.

The chain has TRBV30 and TRBJ1-6; D unclear. This CDR3 has 13 residues. The ends were cut back, 1 base at V and 7 bases at J, with 8 bases in the middle. The germline V gene has CDR1 GTSNPN and CDR2 SVGIG (reference sequence). The CDR3 region has the DNA TGTGCCTGGAGTGGGGTGGGGAATTCACCCCTCCACTTT. Its protein product is CAWSGVGNSPLHF.

This clone was recorded once. The rearrangement joins TRBV2 to TRBJ2-7, with a weak D call TRBD2 (6 bases). The CDR3 runs to 13 residues. Germline assignment: CDR1 SNHLY and CDR2 FYNNEI. V lost 5 bases to trimming and J lost 4 bases, with 12 bases between them. CDR3 sequence (DNA): TGTGCCAGCAGTCCTGGGGGGACTTACGAGCAGTACTTC. It translates to CASSPGGTYEQYF.

V usage is TRBV18 and J usage is TRBJ1-4; D not resolved. The CDR3 length is 15 residues. V lost 3 bases, J lost 5 bases, and 13 bases lay in between. Germline CDR1 reads KGHSH; CDR2 reads LQKENI. The CDR3, as DNA: TGTGCCAGCTCACCGGGGTCGGTCTACAATGAAAAACTGTTTTTT. It encodes CASSPGSVYNEKLFF.

This sequence joins TRBV27 and TRBJ1-1, with a weak D call TRBD1 (6 bases). V lost 6 bases and J 1 base, leaving 9 bases between the germline ends. This CDR3 is 13 amino acids long. Germline lookup yields CDR1 MNHEY and CDR2 SMNVEV (reference sequence). For the CDR3, the DNA is TGTGCCAGCAGGAGGACAGCGAACACTGAAGCTTTCTTT. This sequence encodes CASRRTANTEAFF.

J is TRBJ1-3 and V is TRBV3-1 (or the pseudogene TRBV3-2), with TRBD1 identical over 8 bases. CDR1 is LGHDT and CDR2 is YNNKEL in the germline V gene (reference sequence). J gave up 5 bases and V 2 bases, and 5 bases lay outside the gene matches. This CDR3 is built from 15 residues. The CDR3 loop reads CASSQLGTGRNTIYF. CDR3 in DNA: TGTGCCAGCAGCCAACTCGGGACAGGCAGAAACACCATATATTTT.

The chain has TRBV12-3 or TRBV12-4 and TRBJ2-1; TRBD2 might be the D (5 bases). V was trimmed by 6 bases and J by 7 bases, leaving 7 bases between them. The CDR3 covers 11 residues. The CDR3 nucleotides are TGTGCCAGCAGCAGACTAAATGAGCAGTTCTTC. Protein: CASSRLNEQFF.

The DNA of the CDR3 is TGTGGAGCCTCCCTGGCAGCCGAATGGGGCAATCAGCCCCAGCATTTT. Translation gives CGASLAAEWGNQPQHF. The chain carries TRBV5-8 and TRBJ1-5; D not certain. CDR1 SGHTS and CDR2 YDEGEE come from the germline V gene. This CDR3 spans 16 amino acids.

The V call is TRBV7-9, the J call TRBJ2-1; D not resolved. Germline V gives CDR1 SEHNR, CDR2 FQNEAQ (reference sequence). The CDR3 extends over 16 amino acids. V was shortened by 3 bases and J by 2 bases, with 14 bases between the two germline ends. The CDR3 reads CASSFPSGVTYNEQFF. CDR3 bases: TGTGCCAGCAGCTTTCCCTCAGGCGTCACCTACAATGAGCAGTTCTTC.

The rearrangement joins TRBV4-2 to TRBJ1-2; D is uncertain. Trimming took off 0 bases at V and 8 bases at J, with 13 bases between the two ends. The V gene's germline CDR1 is LGHNA and CDR2 YNFKEQ. The CDR3 has 14 amino acids. This CDR3 reads CASSQESGGFGYTF. The CDR3 DNA follows: TGTGCCAGCAGCCAAGAATCGGGAGGTTTCGGCTACACCTTC.

The rearrangement links TRBV6-5 to TRBJ1-1, with TRBD1 matching 7 bases. Germline V gene sequence: CDR1 MNHEY, CDR2 SVGAGI. V shed 5 bases and J 3 bases; nucleotides not matched to a gene: 6. The CDR3 is made up of 14 amino acids. The CDR3 nucleotides are TGTGCCAGCAGTCCTGGACAGGCGCACACTGAAGCTTTCTTT. Translated: CASSPGQAHTEAFF.

J is TRBJ1-4 and V is TRBV3-1 (or the pseudogene TRBV3-2); D perhaps matches TRBD1 (5 bases). CDR3 size: 15 residues. Germline V gene lookup returns CDR1 LGHDT and CDR2 YNNKEL (reference sequence). The germline V and J ends were trimmed by 0 bases and 3 bases, with 8 bases remaining between them. DNA for the CDR3: TGTGCCAGCAGCCAAGATTGGGACCCTAATGAAAAACTGTTTTTT. Residues: CASSQDWDPNEKLFF.

V is TRBV7-2 and J is TRBJ2-3; D not resolved. The CDR3 length is 14 residues. Trimming removed 2 bases at V and 3 bases at J, with 9 bases between. CDR1 and CDR2 (germline): SGHTA, FQGNSA. The CDR3 region is CASSLIPGTDTQYF. DNA of the CDR3: TGTGCCAGCAGCTTAATCCCAGGTACAGATACGCAGTATTTT.

The rearrangement uses TRBV5-1 and TRBJ2-3; 8 bases align to TRBD2. The V gene end was trimmed by 6 bases and the J gene end by 0 bases; junction bases not matched to a gene: 6. Germline V gives CDR1 SGHRS, CDR2 YFSETQ. The CDR3 spans 15 residues. The CDR3 coding sequence is TGCGCCAGCACAACGGGGGGGTATAGCACAGATACGCAGTATTTT. Amino acids: CASTTGGYSTDTQYF.

This chain connects TRBV19 to TRBJ2-5; D is perhaps TRBD2 (5 bases). There are 14 residues in the CDR3. The germline V gene has CDR1 LNHDA and CDR2 SQIVND (reference sequence). Trimming took off 1 base at V and 7 bases at J, with 13 bases between the two ends. The CDR3 here is CASSIAGQAATQYF. CDR3 nucleotides: TGTGCCAGTAGTATAGCCGGCCAAGCGGCGACCCAGTACTTC.

V is TRBV4-1 and J is TRBJ1-2, with TRBD1 matching over 7 bases. Germline lookup yields CDR1 MGHRA and CDR2 YSYEKL. The CDR3 contains 15 residues. Trimming at V came to 1 base and at J to 4 bases, leaving 6 bases not matched to a gene. The CDR3 DNA reads TGCGCCAGCAGCCAAGGGACAGGATCCTTCTATGGCTACACCTTC. Protein product: CASSQGTGSFYGYTF.

V usage is TRBV9 and J usage is TRBJ1-2, with D possibly being TRBD1 (6 bases). CDR3 size: 16 residues. Germline-derived CDR1 and CDR2 are SGDLS and YYNGEE. V lost 3 bases to trimming and J lost 6 bases, with 21 bases between them. The CDR3 DNA sequence: TGTGCCAGCAGCGACGCCTTACTTCAGGGGATCAATGGCTACACCTTC. This gives the protein CASSDALLQGINGYTF.